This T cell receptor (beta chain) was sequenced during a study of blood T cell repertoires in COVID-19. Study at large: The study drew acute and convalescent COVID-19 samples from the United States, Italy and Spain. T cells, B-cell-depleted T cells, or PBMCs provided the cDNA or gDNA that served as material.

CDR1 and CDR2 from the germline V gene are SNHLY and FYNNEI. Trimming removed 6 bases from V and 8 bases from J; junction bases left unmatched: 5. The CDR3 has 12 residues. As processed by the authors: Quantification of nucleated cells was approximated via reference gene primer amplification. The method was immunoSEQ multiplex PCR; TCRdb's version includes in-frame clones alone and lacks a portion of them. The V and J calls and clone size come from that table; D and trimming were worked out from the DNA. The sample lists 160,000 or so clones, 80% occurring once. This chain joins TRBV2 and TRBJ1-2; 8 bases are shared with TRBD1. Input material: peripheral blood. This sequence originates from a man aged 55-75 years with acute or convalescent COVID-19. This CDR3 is CASRATGAGYTF. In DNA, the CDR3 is TGTGCCAGCAGGGCGACAGGGGCGGGCTACACCTTC.